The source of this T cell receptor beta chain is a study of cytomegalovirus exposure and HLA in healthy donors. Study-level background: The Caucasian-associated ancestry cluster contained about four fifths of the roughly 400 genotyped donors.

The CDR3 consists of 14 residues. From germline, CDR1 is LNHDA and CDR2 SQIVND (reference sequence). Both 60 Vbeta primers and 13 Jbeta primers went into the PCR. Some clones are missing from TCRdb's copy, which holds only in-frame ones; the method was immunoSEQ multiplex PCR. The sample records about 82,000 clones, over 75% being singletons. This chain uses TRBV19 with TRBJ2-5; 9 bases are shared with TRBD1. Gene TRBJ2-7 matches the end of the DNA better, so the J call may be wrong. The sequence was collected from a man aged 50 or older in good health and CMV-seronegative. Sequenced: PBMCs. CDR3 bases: TGTGCCAGTAGTCTCCTGACAGGGGGCTACGAGCAGTACTTC. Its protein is CASSLLTGGYEQYF.